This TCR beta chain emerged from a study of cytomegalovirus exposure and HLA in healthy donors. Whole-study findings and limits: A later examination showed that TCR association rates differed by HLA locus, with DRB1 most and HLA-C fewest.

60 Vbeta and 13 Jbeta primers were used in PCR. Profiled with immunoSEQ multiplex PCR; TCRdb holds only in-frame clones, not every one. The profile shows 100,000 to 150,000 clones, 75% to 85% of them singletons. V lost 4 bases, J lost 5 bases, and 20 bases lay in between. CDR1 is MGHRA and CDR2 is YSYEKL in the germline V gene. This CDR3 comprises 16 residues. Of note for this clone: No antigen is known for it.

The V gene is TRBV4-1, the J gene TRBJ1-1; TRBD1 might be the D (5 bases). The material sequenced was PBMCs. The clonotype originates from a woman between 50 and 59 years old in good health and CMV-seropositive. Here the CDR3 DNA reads TGCGCCAGCAGCCGGGCCTGGGGGGGAATGGGTACTGAAGCTTTCTTT. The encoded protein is CASSRAWGGMGTEAFF.